This T cell receptor beta chain was captured by sequencing in a study of cytomegalovirus exposure and HLA in healthy donors. Whole-study findings and limits: In the analysis, some V segments, TRBV6-2 and TRBV6-3 included, were excluded as indistinguishable.

With V trimmed by 1 base and J by 6 bases, 8 bases remained unmatched. CDR1 SGHDT and CDR2 YYEEEE come from the germline V gene. This CDR3 contains 16 residues. Of note for this clone: Antigen unknown.

The PCR made use of 60 Vbeta and 13 Jbeta primers. The repertoire was sequenced with immunoSEQ multiplex PCR; TCRdb's copy has only in-frame clones and lacks some. The sample has fewer than 250,000 clones, about 79% seen once. The sequence derives from a male donor in good health and CMV-seronegative. The specimen sequenced was PBMCs. This sequence joins TRBV5-6 and TRBJ1-5; 9 bases are a match to TRBD1. The CDR3 DNA sequence: TGTGCCAGCAGCTTGCGTGTCGGACAGGGGAGTCAGCCCCAGCATTTT. Its protein product is CASSLRVGQGSQPQHF.